The clone carrying this T cell receptor (beta chain) has more than one count but fewer than ten. As yet, its antigen is unknown. The data belong to a study of shared clonotypes between healthy human individuals. Study outcomes and limitations: It was the few donors that limited the genetic and exposure-history diversity represented.

CDR1 and CDR2 (germline): SEHNR, FQNEAQ (reference sequence). The CDR3 is 18 residues long. V was clipped by 4 bases and J by 0 bases, with 21 bases between them. Generated by immunoSEQ multiplex PCR, the TCRdb table keeps only in-frame clones and is missing some. The sample shows millions of clones, roughly nine tenths of them seen only once. The sample consisted of naive CD4+ T cells sorted from blood. Subset noted: CD45RA+ positively selected. This clonotype was sampled from a young man in good health. This sequence joins TRBV7-9 and TRBJ1-1, with no clear D. The CDR3, as DNA: TGTGCCAGCAGCTCCGGCGGCAAAGGTGGGTTCGTGAACACTGAAGCTTTCTTT. Amino acid sequence: CASSSGGKGGFVNTEAFF.